The TCR beta chain under discussion was sequenced for a study of cytomegalovirus exposure and HLA in healthy donors. Broader study findings: Researchers reported in a later analysis that a missense DCLRE1C variant was tied to TCR beta V- and J-gene trimming. Some highly shared sequence variants likely arose as a pipeline artifact. Several of the most significant clusters were apparently associated with common viral pathogens in a later analysis.

With regard to this clone: What it recognizes is unknown.

In germline, CDR1 is SGHTA, CDR2 FQGNSA. Trimming cost V 1 base and J 3 bases; bases outside gene matches: 2. This CDR3 contains 16 residues. Researchers ran the PCR with 60 Vbeta and 13 Jbeta primers. The table came from immunoSEQ multiplex PCR; TCRdb's copy has only in-frame clones and leaves some out. The profile shows about 120,000 clones, 70% to 80% of them singletons. The rearrangement joins TRBV7-2 to TRBJ2-1; 11 bases map to TRBD2. This TCR was sampled from a man aged 18 to 30 in good health and CMV-seronegative. Sequences were obtained from PBMCs. The DNA for the CDR3 is TGTGCCAGCAGCTTAGGGGGACTAGCGGTCTACAATGAGCAGTTCTTC. This codes for CASSLGGLAVYNEQFF.